This entry features one TCR beta chain sequence. This sample stems from a study of T cell changes during pregnancy in multiple sclerosis. This table comes from immunoSEQ multiplex PCR, and its TCRdb copy is limited to in-frame clones, with some not included. The table shows some 70,000 clones, with just under 95% occurring only once. Trimming removed 0 bases from V and 3 bases from J, with 8 bases in between. Germline V gene data show CDR1 as MNHNY and CDR2 as SVGAGI (reference sequence). The CDR3 runs to 14 residues. The specimen was peripheral blood, collected after pregnancy. This clonotype was sampled from a female donor in good health, enrolled as a control in a pregnancy study. The gene calls are TRBV6-6 and TRBJ2-5; a possible D gene is TRBD1 (6 bases). This CDR3 is CASSYSTGKETQYF. The CDR3 DNA sequence: TGTGCCAGCAGTTACTCGACAGGAAAAGAGACCCAGTACTTC.